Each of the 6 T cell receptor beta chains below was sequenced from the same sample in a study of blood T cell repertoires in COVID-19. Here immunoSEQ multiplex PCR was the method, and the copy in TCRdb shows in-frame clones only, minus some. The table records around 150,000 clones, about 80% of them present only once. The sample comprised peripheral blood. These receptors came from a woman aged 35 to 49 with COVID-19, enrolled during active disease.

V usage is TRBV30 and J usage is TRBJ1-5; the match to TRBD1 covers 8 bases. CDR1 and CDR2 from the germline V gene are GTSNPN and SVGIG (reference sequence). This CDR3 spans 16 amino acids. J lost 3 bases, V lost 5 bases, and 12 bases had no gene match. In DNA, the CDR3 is TGTGCCTGGTCGAGACCCGGGACAGGACTCAATCAGCCCCAGCATTTT. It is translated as CAWSRPGTGLNQPQHF.

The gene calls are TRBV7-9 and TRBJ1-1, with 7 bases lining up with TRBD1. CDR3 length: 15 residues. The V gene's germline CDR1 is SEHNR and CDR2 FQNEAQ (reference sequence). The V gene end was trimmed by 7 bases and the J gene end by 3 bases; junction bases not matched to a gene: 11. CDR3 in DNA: TGTGCCAGCAACTCCGCCCGGGACAGACACACTGAAGCTTTCTTT. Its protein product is CASNSARDRHTEAFF.

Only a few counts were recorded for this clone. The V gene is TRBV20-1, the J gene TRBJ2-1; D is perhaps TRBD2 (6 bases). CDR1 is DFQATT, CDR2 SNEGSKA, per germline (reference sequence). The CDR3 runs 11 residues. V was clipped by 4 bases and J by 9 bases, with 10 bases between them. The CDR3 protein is CSATGSSEQFF. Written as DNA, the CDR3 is TGCAGTGCTACCGGGAGTAGTGAGCAGTTCTTC.

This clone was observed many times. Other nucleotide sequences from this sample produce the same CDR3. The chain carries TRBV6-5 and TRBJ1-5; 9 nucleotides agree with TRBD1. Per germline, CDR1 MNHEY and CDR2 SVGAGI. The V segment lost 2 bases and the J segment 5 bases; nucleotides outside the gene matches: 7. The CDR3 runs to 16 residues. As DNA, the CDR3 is TGTGCCAGCAGTTACCTGGGGACAGGGTTAGATCAGCCCCAGCATTTT. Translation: CASSYLGTGLDQPQHF.

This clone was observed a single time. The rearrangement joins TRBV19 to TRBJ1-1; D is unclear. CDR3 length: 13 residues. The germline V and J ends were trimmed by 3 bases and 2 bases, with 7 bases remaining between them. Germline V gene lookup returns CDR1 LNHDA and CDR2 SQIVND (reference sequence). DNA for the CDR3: TGTGCCAGTAGTATGTTTCCAAACACTGAAGCTTTCTTT. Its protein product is CASSMFPNTEAFF.

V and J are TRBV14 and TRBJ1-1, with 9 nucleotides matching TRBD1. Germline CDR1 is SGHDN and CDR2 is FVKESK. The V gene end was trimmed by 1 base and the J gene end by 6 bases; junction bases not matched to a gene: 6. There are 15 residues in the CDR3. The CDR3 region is CASSQVSGQGAEAFF. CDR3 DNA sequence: TGTGCCAGCAGCCAAGTCTCGGGACAGGGTGCTGAAGCTTTCTTT.